This TCR beta chain comes out of a study of T cells after yellow fever vaccination. Study at large: It was SMART-Seq v4 Ultra Low Input that prepared the fractions with low cell numbers.

Notes on the study in general: The study found a weaker secondary response that peaked faster, day 5 versus 15.

As TCR cDNA was made by 5'RACE template switching, a universal primer site and UMIs were added. In TCRdb, the 5' RACE reads were re-called with MiXCR into one record per CDR3 protein. In the table there are 300,000 or so distinct CDR3 sequences, around 7% of which are singletons. This clonotype was seen more than once but under ten times. Antigen specificity is unknown. The CDR3 covers 17 residues. The germline V gene has CDR1 ENHRY and CDR2 SYGVKD. Losses at the gene ends were 3 bases for V and 4 bases for J; bases not matched to a gene: 11. The sample here was PBMCs, taken roughly seven weeks after the first yellow fever vaccination. The rearrangement uses TRBV10-3 and TRBJ2-3; TRBD2 agrees at 9 bases. The TCR comes from a man between 18 and 35 years old who received the YFV17D yellow fever vaccine. The CDR3 loop reads CAISDPVAKRGADTQYF. The CDR3 region has the DNA TGTGCCATCAGTGACCCCGTGGCTAAGCGGGGGGCAGATACGCAGTATTTT.